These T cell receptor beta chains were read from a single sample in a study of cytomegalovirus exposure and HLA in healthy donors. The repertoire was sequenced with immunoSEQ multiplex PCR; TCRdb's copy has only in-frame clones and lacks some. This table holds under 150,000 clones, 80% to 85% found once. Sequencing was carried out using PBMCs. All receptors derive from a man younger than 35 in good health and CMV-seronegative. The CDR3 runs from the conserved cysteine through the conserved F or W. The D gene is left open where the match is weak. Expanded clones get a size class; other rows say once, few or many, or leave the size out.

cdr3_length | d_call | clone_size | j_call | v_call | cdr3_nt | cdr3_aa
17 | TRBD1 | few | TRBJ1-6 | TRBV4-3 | TGCGCCAGCAGCCAAGAGTTGCGGGGACAGAGCAATTCACCCCTCCACTTT | CASSQELRGQSNSPLHF
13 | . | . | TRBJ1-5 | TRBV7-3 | TGTGCCAGCAGCGCCGGACCGAGCGGGCCCCAGCATTTT | CASSAGPSGPQHF
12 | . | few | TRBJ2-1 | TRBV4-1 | TGCGCCAGCAGGGGTATAGCGAGAGAGCAGTTCTTC | CASRGIAREQFF
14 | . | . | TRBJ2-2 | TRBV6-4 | TGTGCCAGCAGCAGGGACTTCTATGCCGGGGAGCTGTTTTTT | CASSRDFYAGELFF
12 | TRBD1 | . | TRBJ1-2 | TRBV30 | TGTGCCTGGGGACAGGGGATCAGGGGCTACACCTTC | CAWGQGIRGYTF
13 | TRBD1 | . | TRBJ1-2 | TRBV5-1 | TGCGCCAGCAGTTCCACAGGGGTTGAGGGCTACACCTTC | CASSSTGVEGYTF
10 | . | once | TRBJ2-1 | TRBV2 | TGTGCCAGCAGTGAAATAGAGCAGTTCTTC | CASSEIEQFF
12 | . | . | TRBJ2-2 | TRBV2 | TGTGCCAGCAAACAGGACACCGGGGAGCTGTTTTTT | CASKQDTGELFF
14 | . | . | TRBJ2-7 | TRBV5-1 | TGCGCCAGCAGCTTGGACCCGCCAAGCGGCGAGCAGTACTTC | CASSLDPPSGEQYF
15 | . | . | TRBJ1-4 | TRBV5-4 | TGTGCCAGCAGCCCTGGCGGGGGCGTCGCTGAAAAACTGTTTTTT | CASSPGGGVAEKLFF
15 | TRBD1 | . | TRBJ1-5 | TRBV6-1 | TGTGCCACTAGAGAAGGGGGCTCGATATCCCAGCCCCAGCATTTT | CATREGGSISQPQHF
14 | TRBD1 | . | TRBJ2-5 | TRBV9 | TGTGCCAGCAGCGTAGGACAGGGGGAAGAGACCCAGTACTTC | CASSVGQGEETQYF
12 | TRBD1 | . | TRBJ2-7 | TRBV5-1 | TGCGCCAGCAGCTTAGGGGGCGTTGGGACCCACTTC | CASSLGGVGTHF
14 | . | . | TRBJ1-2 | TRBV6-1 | TGTGCCAGCAGTGAAACCCAGGGTGACTATGGCTACACCTTC | CASSETQGDYGYTF
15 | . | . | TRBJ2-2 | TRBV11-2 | TGTGCCAGCAGCTTTATTTCCCCGAACACCGGGGAGCTGTTTTTT | CASSFISPNTGELFF
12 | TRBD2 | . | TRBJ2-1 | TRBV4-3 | TGCGCCAGCAGCCACGGAGCGGGGGGGCAGTTCTTC | CASSHGAGGQFF
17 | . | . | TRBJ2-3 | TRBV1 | TGCACCAGCAGCCAAGATTGCCAACTAAAAGACACAGATACGCAGTATTTT | CTSSQDCQLKDTDTQYF
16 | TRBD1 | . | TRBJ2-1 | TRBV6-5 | TGTGCCAGCAGTTACGAAGGGACAGGGGTGTATAATGAGCAGTTCTTC | CASSYEGTGVYNEQFF
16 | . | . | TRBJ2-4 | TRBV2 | TGTGCCAGCAGTAGCGGAGGTGGGTCTGCTTCAGGACCTCCCACCTTC | CASSSGGGSASGPPTF
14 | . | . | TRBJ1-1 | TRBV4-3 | TGCGCCAGCAGTCAGGTGGCGCCGAACACTGAAGCTTTCTTT | CASSQVAPNTEAFF
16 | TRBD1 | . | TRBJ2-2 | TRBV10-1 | TGCGCCAGCAGCGAGACAGGGGGGTCGAACACCGGGGAGCTGTTTTTT | CASSETGGSNTGELFF
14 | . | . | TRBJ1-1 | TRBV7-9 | TGTGCCAGCAGATCCGACAGCTGGGGTACTGAAGCTTTCTTT | CASRSDSWGTEAFF
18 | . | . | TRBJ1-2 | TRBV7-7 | TGTGCTAGCAGCTTAGTTTGTTCCGACAGGTACCAGGGGTATGGCTACACCTTC | CASSLVCSDRYQGYGYTF
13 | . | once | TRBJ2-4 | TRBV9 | TGTGCCAGCAGCGTCCCCGGGAACCCCATTCAGTACTTC | CASSVPGNPIQYF
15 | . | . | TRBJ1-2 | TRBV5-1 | TGCGCCAGCAGCTTGGCCGACGGGGGTATATACGGCTACACCTTC | CASSLADGGIYGYTF
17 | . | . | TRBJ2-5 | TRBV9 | TGTGCCAGCAGCATCTACTCGGGCAGGGGGACTCCGTGGCCCCAGTACTTC | CASSIYSGRGTPWPQYF
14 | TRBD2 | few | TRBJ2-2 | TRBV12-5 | TGTGCTAGTGGAAACCGGGGGGGACCCGGGGAGCTGTTTTTT | CASGNRGGPGELFF
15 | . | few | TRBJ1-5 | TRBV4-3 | TGCGCCAGCAGCCAAGATGCGGGGGGCAATCAGCCCCAGCATTTT | CASSQDAGGNQPQHF